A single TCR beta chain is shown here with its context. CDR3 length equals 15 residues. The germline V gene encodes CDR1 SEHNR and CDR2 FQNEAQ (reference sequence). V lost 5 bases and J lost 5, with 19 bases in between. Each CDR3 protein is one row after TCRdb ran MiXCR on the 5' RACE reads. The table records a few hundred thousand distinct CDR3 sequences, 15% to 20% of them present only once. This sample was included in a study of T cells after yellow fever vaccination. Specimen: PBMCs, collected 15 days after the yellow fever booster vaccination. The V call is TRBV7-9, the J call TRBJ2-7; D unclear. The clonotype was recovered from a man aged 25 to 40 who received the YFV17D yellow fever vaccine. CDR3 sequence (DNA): TGTGCCAGCAGCGAGGCTATTACAGTGGGAAACGAGCAGTACTTC. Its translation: CASSEAITVGNEQYF.